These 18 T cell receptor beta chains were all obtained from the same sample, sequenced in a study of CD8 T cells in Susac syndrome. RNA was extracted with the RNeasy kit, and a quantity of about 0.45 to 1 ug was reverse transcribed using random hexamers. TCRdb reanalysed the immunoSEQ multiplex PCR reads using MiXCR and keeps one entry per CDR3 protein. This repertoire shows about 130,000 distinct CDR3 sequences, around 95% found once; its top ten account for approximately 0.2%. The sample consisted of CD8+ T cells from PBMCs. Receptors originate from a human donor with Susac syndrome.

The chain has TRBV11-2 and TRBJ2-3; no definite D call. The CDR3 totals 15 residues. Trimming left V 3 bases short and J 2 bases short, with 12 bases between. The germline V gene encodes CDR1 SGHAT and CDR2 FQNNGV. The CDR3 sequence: CASSLGPESTDTQYF. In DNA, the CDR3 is TGTGCCAGCAGCTTGGGCCCAGAATCCACAGATACGCAGTATTTT.

The CDR3 DNA reads TGTGCCAGCAGCCAAGGGACAGGGGGTCAGCCCCAGCATTTT. Translated: CASSQGTGGQPQHF. The rearrangement links TRBV4-2 to TRBJ1-5, with TRBD1 matching over 10 bases. The CDR3 runs 14 residues. The germline CDR1 and CDR2 sequences are LGHNA and YNFKEQ. V lost 1 base and J lost 6; bases outside the gene matches: 0.

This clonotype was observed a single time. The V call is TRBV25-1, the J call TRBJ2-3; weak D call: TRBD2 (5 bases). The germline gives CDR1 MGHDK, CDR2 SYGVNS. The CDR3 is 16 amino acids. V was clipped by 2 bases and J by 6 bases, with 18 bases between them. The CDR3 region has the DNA TGTGCCAGCAGTGAAAGTACTAGTGGTATTGGGGATACGCAGTATTTT. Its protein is CASSESTSGIGDTQYF.

The CDR3: CASSYSPRDQETQYF. In DNA, the CDR3 is TGTGCCAGCAGTTACTCGCCGCGGGACCAAGAGACCCAGTACTTC. V gene TRBV6-5 combines with J gene TRBJ2-5; D may be TRBD2 (5 bases). Germline V gives CDR1 MNHEY, CDR2 SVGAGI. The CDR3 length is 15 residues. The germline V and J ends were trimmed by 0 bases and 0 bases, with 8 bases remaining between them.

The CDR3 reads CAWSHMGGPYEQYF. The CDR3 bases are TGTGCCTGGAGCCACATGGGGGGGCCCTACGAGCAGTACTTC. The J gene is TRBJ2-7, the V gene TRBV30; D possibly corresponds to TRBD2 (7 bases). Trimming removed 3 bases from V and 2 bases from J, with 14 bases in between. The CDR3 covers 14 residues. Germline V gene lookup returns CDR1 GTSNPN and CDR2 SVGIG (reference sequence). Full variable domain (remainder filled in from reference TRBV30 and TRBJ2-7): SQTIHQWPATLVQPVGSPLSLECTVEGTSNPNLYWYRQAAGRGLQLLFYSVGIGQISSEVPQNLSASRPQDRQFILSSKKLLLSDSGFYLCAWSHMGGPYEQYFGPGTRLTVT.

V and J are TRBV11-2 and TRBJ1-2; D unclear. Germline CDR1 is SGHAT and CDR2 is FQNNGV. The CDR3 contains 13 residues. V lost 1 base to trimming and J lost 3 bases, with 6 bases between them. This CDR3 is CASSLARDYGYTF. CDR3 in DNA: TGTGCCAGCAGCTTAGCCCGGGACTATGGCTACACCTTC.

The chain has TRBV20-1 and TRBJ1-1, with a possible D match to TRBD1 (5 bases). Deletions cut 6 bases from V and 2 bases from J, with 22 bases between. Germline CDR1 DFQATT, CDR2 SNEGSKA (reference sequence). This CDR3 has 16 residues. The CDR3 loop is CSARQQEMGENTEAFF. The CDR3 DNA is TGCAGTGCCAGGCAACAGGAGATGGGGGAAAACACTGAAGCTTTCTTT.

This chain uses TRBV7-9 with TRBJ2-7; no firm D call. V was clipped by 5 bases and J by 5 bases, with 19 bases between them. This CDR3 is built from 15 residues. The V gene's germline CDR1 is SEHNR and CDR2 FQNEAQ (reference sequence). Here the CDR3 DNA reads TGTGCCAGCAGCCCGCCGAGAGGTCGTGGTGACGAGCAGTACTTC. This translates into CASSPPRGRGDEQYF.

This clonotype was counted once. As DNA, the CDR3 is TGTGCCAGCAGCGCTGGACTAGCGAATAATGAGCAGTTCTTC. The encoded protein is CASSAGLANNEQFF. The rearrangement joins TRBV9 to TRBJ2-1; TRBD2 agrees at 9 bases. V shed 3 bases and J 7 bases; nucleotides not matched to a gene: 5. The CDR3 sequence is 14 residues long. Germline V gene data show CDR1 as SGDLS and CDR2 as YYNGEE.

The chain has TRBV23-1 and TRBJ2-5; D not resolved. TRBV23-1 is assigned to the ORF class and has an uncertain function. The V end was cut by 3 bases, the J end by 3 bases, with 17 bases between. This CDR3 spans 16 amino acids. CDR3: CASSQYPRQRKETQYF. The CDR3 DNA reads TGCGCCAGCAGTCAGTACCCGCGGCAGAGAAAAGAGACCCAGTACTTC.

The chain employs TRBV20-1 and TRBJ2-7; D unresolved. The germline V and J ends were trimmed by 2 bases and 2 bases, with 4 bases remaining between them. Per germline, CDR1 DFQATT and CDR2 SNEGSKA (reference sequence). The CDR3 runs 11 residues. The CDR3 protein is CSARQAYEQYF. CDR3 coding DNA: TGCAGTGCTAGACAGGCCTACGAGCAGTACTTC.

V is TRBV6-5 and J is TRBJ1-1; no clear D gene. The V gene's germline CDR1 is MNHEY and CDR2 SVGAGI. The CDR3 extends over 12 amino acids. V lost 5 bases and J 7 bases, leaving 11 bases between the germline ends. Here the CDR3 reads CASSTNPSEAFF. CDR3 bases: TGTGCCAGCAGTACCAATCCCAGTGAAGCTTTCTTT.

The CDR3 nucleotides read TGTGCCAGCATACCGGGACTAGCGGGGGTCACAGATACGCAGTATTTT. It is translated as CASIPGLAGVTDTQYF. The gene calls are TRBV28 and TRBJ2-3, with 14 bases fitting TRBD2. The V and J ends lost 7 bases and 2 bases, in that order; junction bases with no gene match: 5. This CDR3 has 16 amino acids. Germline V CDR1 and CDR2: MDHEN, SYDVKM.

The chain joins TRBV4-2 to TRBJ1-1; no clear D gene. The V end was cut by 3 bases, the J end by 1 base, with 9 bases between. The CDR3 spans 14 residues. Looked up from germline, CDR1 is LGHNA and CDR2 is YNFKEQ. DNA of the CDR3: TGTGCCAGCAGCCACGCCACCAAGAACACTGAAGCTTTCTTT. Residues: CASSHATKNTEAFF.

The chain's CDR3 is CASSYTGENTEAFF. CDR3 DNA: TGTGCCAGCAGTTATACAGGGGAGAACACTGAAGCTTTCTTT. The gene calls are TRBV6-2 or TRBV6-3 and TRBJ1-1, with TRBD1 matching 7 bases. Germline V gives CDR1 MNHEY, CDR2 SVGEGT. V lost 3 bases and J lost 1; bases outside the gene matches: 2. This CDR3 has 14 residues.

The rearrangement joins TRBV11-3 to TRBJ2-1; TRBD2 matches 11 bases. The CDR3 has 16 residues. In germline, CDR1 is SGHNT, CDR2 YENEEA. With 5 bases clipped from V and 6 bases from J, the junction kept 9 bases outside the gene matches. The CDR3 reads CASSNRVAGGPNEQFF. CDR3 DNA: TGTGCCAGCAGCAACCGGGTAGCGGGAGGGCCCAATGAGCAGTTCTTC. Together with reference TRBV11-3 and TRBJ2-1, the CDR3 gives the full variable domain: EAGVVQSPRYKIIEKKQPVAFWCNPISGHNTLYWYLQNLGQGPELLIRYENEEAVDDSQLPKDRFSAERLKGVDSTLKIQPAELGDSAVYLCASSNRVAGGPNEQFFGPGTRLTVL.

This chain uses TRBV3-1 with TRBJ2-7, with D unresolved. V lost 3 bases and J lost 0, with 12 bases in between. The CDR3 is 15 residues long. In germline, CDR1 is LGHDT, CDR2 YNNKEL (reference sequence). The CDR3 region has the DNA TGTGCCAGCAGCCAGGAGTTAAGGAGCTCCTACGAGCAGTACTTC. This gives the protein CASSQELRSSYEQYF.

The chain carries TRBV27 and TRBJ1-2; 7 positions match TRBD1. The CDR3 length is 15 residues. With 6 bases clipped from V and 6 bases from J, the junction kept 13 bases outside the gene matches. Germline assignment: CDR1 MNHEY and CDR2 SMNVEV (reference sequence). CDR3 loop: CASSPARGGRDGYTF. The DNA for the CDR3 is TGTGCCAGCAGCCCAGCCAGAGGGGGCCGCGATGGCTACACCTTC.